Listed here are 4 T cell receptor beta chains from one sample, sequenced in a study of shared clonotypes between healthy human individuals. The repertoire was sequenced with immunoSEQ multiplex PCR; TCRdb's copy has only in-frame clones and lacks some. The sample consists of roughly 2,000,000 clones, less than 95% of them appearing once. CD8 cells classed as naive were CD45RO-negative and positively selected for CCR7, excluding terminally differentiated effector memory CD45RA+ cells. The sample comprised naive CD8+ T cells sorted from blood. The receptors derive from a man aged 18 to 30 in good health.

This chain uses TRBV2 with TRBJ2-5, with 12 bases lining up with TRBD2. Germline V gene sequence: CDR1 SNHLY, CDR2 FYNNEI. The V and J ends lost 3 bases and 0 bases, in that order; junction bases with no gene match: 11. This CDR3 region has 19 residues. In DNA form, the CDR3 reads TGTGCCAGCAGTGATATACCCGGGACTAGCGGGTCTTACCAAGAGACCCAGTACTTC. Translation gives CASSDIPGTSGSYQETQYF.

The chain joins TRBV9 to TRBJ2-1; TRBD2 agrees at 9 bases. Germline trimming cut 1 base from V and 6 bases from J; bases unmatched to any gene: 5. Germline values: CDR1 SGDLS, CDR2 YYNGEE. CDR3 length: 15 residues. CDR3 amino acids: CASSVFAGGGNEQFF. The DNA of the CDR3 is TGTGCCAGCAGCGTATTCGCGGGAGGGGGCAATGAGCAGTTCTTC.

This sequence joins TRBV2 and TRBJ2-2; 15 nucleotides agree with TRBD2. This CDR3 has 17 residues. With 2 bases clipped from V and 6 bases from J, the junction kept 4 bases outside the gene matches. The V gene's germline CDR1 is SNHLY and CDR2 FYNNEI. In DNA, the CDR3 is TGTGCCAGCAGTGAATGGACTAGCGGGAGGGGCGCCGGGGAGCTGTTTTTT. Its translation is CASSEWTSGRGAGELFF. The complete variable domain, with remaining parts taken from reference TRBV2 and TRBJ2-2, reads EPEVTQTPSHQVTQMGQEVILRCVPISNHLYFYWYRQILGQKVEFLVSFYNNEISEKSEIFDDQFSVERPDGSNFTLKIRSTKLEDSAMYFCASSEWTSGRGAGELFFGEGSRLTVL.

Comment on this clone: The same CDR3 can be traced to other DNA sequences in this sample. The V call is TRBV27, the J call TRBJ1-2; 7 nucleotides match TRBD1. Germline CDR1 reads MNHEY; CDR2 reads SMNVEV (reference sequence). The CDR3 loop spans 13 amino acids. With V trimmed by 6 bases and J by 8 bases, 9 bases remained unmatched. The CDR3 DNA reads TGTGCCAGCAGCTTCAGGGGGGCGGGAGGCTACACCTTC. Translated: CASSFRGAGGYTF.